This T cell receptor beta chain was found in a study of T-cell reconstitution after alpha-beta-depleted transplantation in children. The authors prepared the TCRbeta library with unique molecular identifiers. TCRdb processed the PCR reads anew with MiXCR; each CDR3 protein has one entry. The data hold hundreds of thousands of distinct CDR3 sequences, with 30% to 35% observed a single time. The CDR3 is 15 residues long. Germline lookup yields CDR1 MNHEY and CDR2 SVGEGT. J gave up 6 bases and V 8 bases, and 16 bases lay outside the gene matches. V is TRBV6-2 or TRBV6-3 and J is TRBJ2-7; 7 nucleotides agree with TRBD2. The sequencing used PBMCs from the stem cell graft donor, collected from the stem cell graft. The origin of this receptor is a human donor who donated a stem cell graft to a child with aplastic anemia. CDR3 sequence: CASRGGGSSVGEQYV. The DNA for the CDR3 is TGTGCCAGCCGGGGCGGCGGGAGTTCCGTTGGCGAGCAGTACGTC.